Below, 13 T cell receptor beta chains from the same sample are listed, as sequenced in a study of blood T cell repertoires in COVID-19. Sequencing was performed with immunoSEQ multiplex PCR; in TCRdb, only in-frame clones are kept and a portion is missing. Of approximately 210,000 clones detected, roughly 84% appear once; the ten largest clones hold approximately 10%. The specimen was peripheral blood. These receptors all come from a woman aged 80 or over with COVID-19, enrolled during active disease.

This clone was observed once. The rearrangement links TRBV6-5 to TRBJ1-3; D remains ambiguous. The CDR3 length is 13 residues. V lost 5 bases and J lost 0, with 5 bases in between. In germline, CDR1 is MNHEY, CDR2 SVGAGI. The CDR3 DNA follows: TGTGCCAGCAGTAAATACTCTGGAAACACCATATATTTT. Its translation is CASSKYSGNTIYF.

The V and J genes are TRBV24-1 and TRBJ2-5; 8 bases agree with TRBD2. The CDR3 loop spans 14 amino acids. Germline trimming cut 3 bases from V and 2 bases from J; bases unmatched to any gene: 1. Germline CDR1 reads KGHDR; CDR2 reads SFDVKD. CDR3 in amino acids: CATSDAGGQETQYF. The CDR3 region has the DNA TGTGCCACCAGTGATGCGGGGGGTCAAGAGACCCAGTACTTC.

V usage is TRBV28 and J usage is TRBJ1-5, with D perhaps matching TRBD1 (5 bases). V lost 6 bases and J lost 1, with 10 bases in between. The CDR3 contains 14 residues. Germline V CDR1 and CDR2: MDHEN, SYDVKM. CDR3 DNA sequence: TGTGCCAGCAGCATGGGGGGAAGCAATCAGCCCCAGCATTTT. As protein: CASSMGGSNQPQHF.

The rearrangement joins TRBV28 to TRBJ2-4; D perhaps matches TRBD1 (5 bases). Germline V gives CDR1 MDHEN, CDR2 SYDVKM. V was shortened by 4 bases and J by 6 bases, with 7 bases between the two germline ends. The CDR3 is 12 amino acids. CDR3 sequence reads: CASSSGSNIQYF. The CDR3 DNA follows: TGTGCCAGCAGTTCAGGGTCAAACATTCAGTACTTC. The full variable domain, rest sourced from reference TRBV28 and TRBJ2-4, is DVKVTQSSRYLVKRTGEKVFLECVQDMDHENMFWYRQDPGLGLRLIYFSYDVKMKEKGDIPEGYSVSREKKERFSLILESASTNQTSMYLCASSSGSNIQYFGAGTRLSVL.

This chain uses TRBV28 with TRBJ1-5, with 9 bases aligning to TRBD1. The germline V gene has CDR1 MDHEN and CDR2 SYDVKM. This CDR3 is built from 16 residues. V trimming: 8 bases; J trimming: 2 bases; junction bases outside the gene matches: 10. This CDR3 reads CASRPTGGLGNQPQHF. For the CDR3, the DNA is TGTGCCAGCCGACCGACAGGGGGTTTGGGCAATCAGCCCCAGCATTTT.

The CDR3 nucleotides read TGTGCCAGCAGTGAGGGGGAGACTAGCTCCTACGAGCAGTACGTC. Translated: CASSEGETSSYEQYV. This rearrangement joins TRBV6-1 to TRBJ2-7, with D possibly matching TRBD2 (6 bases). Trimming took 3 bases from V and 0 from J, leaving 12 bases between them. This CDR3 is built from 15 residues. Germline V gene data show CDR1 as MNHNS and CDR2 as SASEGT.

The genes are TRBV3-1 (or the pseudogene TRBV3-2) and TRBJ2-1, with 12 bases matching TRBD2. This CDR3 comprises 18 residues. Germline CDR1 LGHDT, CDR2 YNNKEL (reference sequence). V shed 4 bases and J 3 bases; nucleotides not matched to a gene: 10. The CDR3 reads CASSRLPSGGVIYNEQFF. The CDR3 bases are TGTGCCAGCAGCCGCTTGCCTAGCGGGGGGGTCATCTACAATGAGCAGTTCTTC.

The J gene is TRBJ2-1, the V gene TRBV4-1, with D possibly TRBD2 on 5 matching bases. The germline CDR1 and CDR2 sequences are MGHRA and YSYEKL. The V end was cut by 1 base, the J end by 9 bases, with 19 bases between. The CDR3 sequence is 16 residues long. CDR3 nucleotides: TGCGCCAGCAGCCAAGGGGAGACGGCTAGCCTGCCTGAGCAGTTCTTC. This translates into CASSQGETASLPEQFF.

The genes are TRBV5-1 and TRBJ2-3, with 7 bases matching TRBD2. Germline V lookup: CDR1 SGHRS, CDR2 YFSETQ. There are 15 residues in the CDR3. Trimming took 2 bases from V and 0 from J; bases not matched to a gene: 3. CDR3 in amino acids: CASSLAGPSTDTQYF. The CDR3 DNA follows: TGCGCCAGCAGCTTAGCGGGGCCGAGCACAGATACGCAGTATTTT.

This sequence joins TRBV6-5 and TRBJ1-1, with 7 bases matching TRBD1. Germline V CDR1 and CDR2: MNHEY, SVGAGI. The CDR3 totals 14 residues. Trimming took 6 bases from V and 0 from J; bases not matched to a gene: 4. CDR3 residues: CASRGGNLNTEAFF. In DNA form, the CDR3 reads TGTGCCAGCAGAGGGGGCAATTTGAACACTGAAGCTTTCTTT.

This sequence joins TRBV6-6 and TRBJ2-2; 8 nucleotides match TRBD2. The CDR3 extends over 14 amino acids. Germline CDR1 reads MNHNY; CDR2 reads SVGAGI (reference sequence). CDR3 residues: CASRDGGDTGELFF. The CDR3 coding sequence is TGTGCTTCCCGGGACGGGGGGGACACCGGGGAGCTGTTTTTT.

This chain joins TRBV6-2 or TRBV6-3 and TRBJ1-1, with D possibly matching TRBD1 (5 bases). This CDR3 contains 15 residues. The V gene lost 5 bases and the J gene lost 0 bases, with 13 bases spanning the gap. Germline CDR1 reads MNHEY; CDR2 reads SVGEGT. This chain's CDR3 is CASSGGALMNTEAFF. The CDR3 DNA is TGTGCCAGCAGTGGAGGGGCTCTCATGAACACTGAAGCTTTCTTT.

This clone appeared once. The chain is built from TRBV19 and TRBJ2-2; TRBD2 agrees at 13 bases. Germline trimming cut 8 bases from V and 7 bases from J; bases unmatched to any gene: 4. Germline loops: CDR1 LNHDA, CDR2 SQIVND (reference sequence). This CDR3 contains 14 residues. CDR3 amino acids: CASSWTSGGGELFF. DNA for the CDR3: TGTGCCAGTTCTTGGACTAGCGGGGGCGGGGAGCTGTTTTTT.